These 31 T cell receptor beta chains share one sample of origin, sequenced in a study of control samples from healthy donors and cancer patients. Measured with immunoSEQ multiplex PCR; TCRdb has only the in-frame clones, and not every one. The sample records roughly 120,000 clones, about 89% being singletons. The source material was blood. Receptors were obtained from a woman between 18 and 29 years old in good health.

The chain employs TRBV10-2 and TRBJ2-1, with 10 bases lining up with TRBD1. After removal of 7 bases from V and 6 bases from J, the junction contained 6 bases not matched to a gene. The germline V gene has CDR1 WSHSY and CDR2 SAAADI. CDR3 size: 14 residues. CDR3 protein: CASNDRGRSNEQFF. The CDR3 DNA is TGCGCCAGCAACGACAGGGGGCGCAGCAATGAGCAGTTCTTC.

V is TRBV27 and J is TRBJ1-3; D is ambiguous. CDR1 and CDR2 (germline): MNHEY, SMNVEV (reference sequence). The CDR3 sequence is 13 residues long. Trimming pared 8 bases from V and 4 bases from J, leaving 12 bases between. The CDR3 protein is CASRLEQGNTIYF. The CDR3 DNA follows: TGTGCCAGCCGACTCGAACAGGGAAACACCATATATTTT.

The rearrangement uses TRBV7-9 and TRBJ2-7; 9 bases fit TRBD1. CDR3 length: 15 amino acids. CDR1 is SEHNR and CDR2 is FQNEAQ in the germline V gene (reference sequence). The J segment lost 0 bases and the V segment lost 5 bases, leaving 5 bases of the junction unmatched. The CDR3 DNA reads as TGTGCCAGCAGCCCAAGGGACAGGGCCTCCTACGAGCAGTACTTC. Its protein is CASSPRDRASYEQYF.

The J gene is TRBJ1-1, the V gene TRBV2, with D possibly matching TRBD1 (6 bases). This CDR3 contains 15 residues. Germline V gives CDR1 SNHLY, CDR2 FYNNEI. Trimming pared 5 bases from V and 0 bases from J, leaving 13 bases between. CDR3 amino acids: CASSRDKSMNTEAFF. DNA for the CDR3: TGTGCCAGCAGTAGGGACAAGTCTATGAACACTGAAGCTTTCTTT.

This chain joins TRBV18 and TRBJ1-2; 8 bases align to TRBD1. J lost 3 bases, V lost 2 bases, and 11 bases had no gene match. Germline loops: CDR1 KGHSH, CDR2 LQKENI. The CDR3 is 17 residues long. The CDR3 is CASSPTQYGTGDYGYTF. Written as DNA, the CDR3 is TGTGCCAGCTCACCAACTCAATACGGGACAGGCGACTATGGCTACACCTTC.

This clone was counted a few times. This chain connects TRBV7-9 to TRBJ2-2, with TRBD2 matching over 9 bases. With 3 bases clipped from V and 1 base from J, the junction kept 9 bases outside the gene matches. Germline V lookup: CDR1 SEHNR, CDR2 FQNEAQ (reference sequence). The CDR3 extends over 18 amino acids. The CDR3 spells CASSFQRGDGKNTGELFF. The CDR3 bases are TGTGCCAGCAGCTTCCAGCGGGGGGACGGAAAGAACACCGGGGAGCTGTTTTTT.

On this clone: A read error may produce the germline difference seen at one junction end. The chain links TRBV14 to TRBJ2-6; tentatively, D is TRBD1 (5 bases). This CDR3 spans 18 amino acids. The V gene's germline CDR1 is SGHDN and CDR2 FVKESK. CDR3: CASSQLAGITSAANVLTF. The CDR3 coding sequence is TGTGCCAGCAGCCAATTAGCAGGGATTACCTCTGCGGCCAACGTCCTGACTTTC.

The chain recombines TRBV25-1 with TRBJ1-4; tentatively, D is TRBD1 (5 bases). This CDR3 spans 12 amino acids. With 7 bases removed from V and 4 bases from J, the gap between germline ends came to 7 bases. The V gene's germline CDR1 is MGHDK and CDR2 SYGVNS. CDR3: CASMGHNEKLFF. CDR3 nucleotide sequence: TGTGCCAGCATGGGGCATAATGAAAAACTGTTTTTT.

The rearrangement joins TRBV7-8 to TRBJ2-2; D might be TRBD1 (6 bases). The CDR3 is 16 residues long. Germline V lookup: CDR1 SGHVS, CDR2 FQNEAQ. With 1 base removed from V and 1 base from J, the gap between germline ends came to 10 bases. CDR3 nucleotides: TGTGCCAGCAGCTTAGTGACAGGCCGGAACACCGGGGAGCTGTTTTTT. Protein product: CASSLVTGRNTGELFF.

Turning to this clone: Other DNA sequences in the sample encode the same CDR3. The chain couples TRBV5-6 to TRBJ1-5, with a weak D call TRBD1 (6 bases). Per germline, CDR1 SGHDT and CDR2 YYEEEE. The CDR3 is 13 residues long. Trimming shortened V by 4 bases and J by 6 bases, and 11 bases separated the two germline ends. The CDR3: CASSLGGGQPQHF. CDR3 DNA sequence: TGTGCCAGCAGCCTAGGGGGGGGTCAGCCCCAGCATTTT.

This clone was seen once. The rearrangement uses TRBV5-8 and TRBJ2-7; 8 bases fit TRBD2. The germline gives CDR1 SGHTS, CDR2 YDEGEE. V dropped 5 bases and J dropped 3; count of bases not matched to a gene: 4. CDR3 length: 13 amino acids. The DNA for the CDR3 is TGTGCCAGCAGTCCGGGACTAGACTACGAGCAGTACTTC. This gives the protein CASSPGLDYEQYF.

The DNA for the CDR3 is TGTGCCAGCAGCTTAGGGACAACGAACACTGAAGCTTTCTTT. This gives the protein CASSLGTTNTEAFF. The chain links TRBV7-9 to TRBJ1-1, with D possibly being TRBD1 (5 bases). The germline V and J ends were trimmed by 1 base and 1 base, with 7 bases remaining between them. The length of the CDR3 is 14 residues. CDR1 and CDR2 from the germline V gene are SEHNR and FQNEAQ (reference sequence).

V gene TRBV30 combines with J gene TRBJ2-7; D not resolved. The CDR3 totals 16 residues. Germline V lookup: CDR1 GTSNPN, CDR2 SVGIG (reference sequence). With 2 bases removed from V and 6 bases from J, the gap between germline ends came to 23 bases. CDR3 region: CAWSYKFAAPPLEQYF. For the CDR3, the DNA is TGTGCCTGGAGTTATAAATTTGCAGCCCCCCCTCTCGAGCAGTACTTC.

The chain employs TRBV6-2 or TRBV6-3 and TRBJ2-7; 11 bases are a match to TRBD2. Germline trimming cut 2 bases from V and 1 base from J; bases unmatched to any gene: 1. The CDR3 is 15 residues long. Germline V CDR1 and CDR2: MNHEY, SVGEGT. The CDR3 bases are TGTGCCAGCAGTTACGGACTAGCGGGTTCCTACGAGCAGTACTTC. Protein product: CASSYGLAGSYEQYF.

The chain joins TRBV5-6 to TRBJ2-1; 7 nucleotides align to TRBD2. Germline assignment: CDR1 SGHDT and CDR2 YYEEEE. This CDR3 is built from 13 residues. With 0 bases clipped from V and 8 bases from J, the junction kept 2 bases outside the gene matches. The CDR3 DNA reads TGTGCCAGCAGCTTGGGACTAGCAGATGAGCAGTTCTTC. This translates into CASSLGLADEQFF.

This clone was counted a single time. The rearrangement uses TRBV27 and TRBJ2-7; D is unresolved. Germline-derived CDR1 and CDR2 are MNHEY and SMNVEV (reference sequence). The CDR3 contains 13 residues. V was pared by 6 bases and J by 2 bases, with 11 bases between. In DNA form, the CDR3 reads TGTGCCAGCAGCCCAGGTGTGACCTACGAGCAGTACTTC. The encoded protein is CASSPGVTYEQYF.

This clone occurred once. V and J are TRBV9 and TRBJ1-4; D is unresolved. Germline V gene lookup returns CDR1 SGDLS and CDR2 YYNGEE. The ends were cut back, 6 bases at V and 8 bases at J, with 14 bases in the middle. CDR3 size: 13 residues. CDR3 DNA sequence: TGTGCCAGCACGAGCAGGCCTGGCGAAAAACTGTTTTTT. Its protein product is CASTSRPGEKLFF. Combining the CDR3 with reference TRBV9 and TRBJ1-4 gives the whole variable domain DSGVTQTPKHLITATGQRVTLRCSPRSGDLSVYWYQQSLDQGLQFLIQYYNGEERAKGNILERFSAQQFPDLHSELNLSSLELGDSALYFCASTSRPGEKLFFGSGTQLSVL.

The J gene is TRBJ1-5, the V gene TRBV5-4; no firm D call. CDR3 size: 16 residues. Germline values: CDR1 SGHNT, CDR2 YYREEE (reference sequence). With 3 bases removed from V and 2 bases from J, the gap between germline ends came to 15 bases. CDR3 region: CASSSLGGVRNQPQHF. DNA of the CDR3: TGTGCCAGCAGCTCCTTAGGCGGGGTCCGCAATCAGCCCCAGCATTTT.

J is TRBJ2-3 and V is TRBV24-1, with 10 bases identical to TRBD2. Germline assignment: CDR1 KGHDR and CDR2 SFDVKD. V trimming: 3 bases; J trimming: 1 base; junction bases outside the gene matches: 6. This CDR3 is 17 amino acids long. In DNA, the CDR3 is TGTGCCACCAGTGATCCAAATCTAGCGGGGGGCACAGATACGCAGTATTTT. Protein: CATSDPNLAGGTDTQYF.

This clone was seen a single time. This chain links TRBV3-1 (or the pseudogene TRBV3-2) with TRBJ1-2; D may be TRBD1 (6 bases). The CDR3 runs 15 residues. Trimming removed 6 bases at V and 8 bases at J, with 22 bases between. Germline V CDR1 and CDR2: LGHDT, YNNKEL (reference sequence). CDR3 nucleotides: TGTGCCAGCAGACCCCAACAGGGCTCAACGCAAGGCTACACCTTC. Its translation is CASRPQQGSTQGYTF.

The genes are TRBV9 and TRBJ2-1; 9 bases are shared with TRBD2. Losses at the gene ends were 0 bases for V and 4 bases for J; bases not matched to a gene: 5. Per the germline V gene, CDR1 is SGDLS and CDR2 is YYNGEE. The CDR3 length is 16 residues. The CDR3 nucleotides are TGTGCCAGCAGCGTAGGGGTAGCGGGAGCGTACAATGAGCAGTTCTTC. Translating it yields CASSVGVAGAYNEQFF.

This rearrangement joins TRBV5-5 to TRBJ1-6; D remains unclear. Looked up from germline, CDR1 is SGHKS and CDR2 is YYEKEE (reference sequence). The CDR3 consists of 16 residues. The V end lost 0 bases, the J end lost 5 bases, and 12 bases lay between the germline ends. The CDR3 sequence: CASSLVWGKNNSPLHF. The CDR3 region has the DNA TGTGCCAGCAGCTTGGTATGGGGAAAGAATAATTCACCCCTCCACTTT.

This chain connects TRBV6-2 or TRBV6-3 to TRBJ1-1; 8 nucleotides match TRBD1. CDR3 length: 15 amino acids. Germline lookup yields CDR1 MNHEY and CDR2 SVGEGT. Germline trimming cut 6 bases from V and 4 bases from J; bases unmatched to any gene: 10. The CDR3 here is CASSQGKDRVTEAFF. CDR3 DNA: TGTGCCAGCAGCCAGGGGAAGGACAGGGTCACTGAAGCTTTCTTT.

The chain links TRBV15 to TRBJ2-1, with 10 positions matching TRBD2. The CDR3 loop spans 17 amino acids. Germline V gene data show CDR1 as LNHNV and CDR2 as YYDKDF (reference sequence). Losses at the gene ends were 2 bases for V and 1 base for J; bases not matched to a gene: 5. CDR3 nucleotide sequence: TGTGCCACCAGCAGACCTCGGACTAGCGGATCCTACAATGAGCAGTTCTTC. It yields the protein CATSRPRTSGSYNEQFF.

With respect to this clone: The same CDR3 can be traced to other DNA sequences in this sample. The CDR3 is CASSLQGFSNQPQHF. The DNA for the CDR3 is TGTGCCAGCAGCTTACAGGGTTTTAGCAATCAGCCCCAGCATTTT. This rearrangement joins TRBV5-8 to TRBJ1-5; TRBD1 might be the D (6 bases). V lost 2 bases, J lost 0 bases, and 9 bases lay in between. The CDR3 contains 15 residues. CDR1 and CDR2 from the germline V gene are SGHTS and YDEGEE.

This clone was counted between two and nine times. CDR3 sequence reads: CASSWGTRTTNEKLFF. The CDR3 bases are TGTGCCAGTAGCTGGGGGACCCGTACAACTAATGAAAAACTGTTTTTT. The chain has TRBV19 and TRBJ1-4; tentative D call: TRBD1 (5 bases). V gave up 6 bases and J gave up 0 bases, with 14 bases separating them. The CDR3 has 16 residues. Germline V gene lookup returns CDR1 LNHDA and CDR2 SQIVND (reference sequence).

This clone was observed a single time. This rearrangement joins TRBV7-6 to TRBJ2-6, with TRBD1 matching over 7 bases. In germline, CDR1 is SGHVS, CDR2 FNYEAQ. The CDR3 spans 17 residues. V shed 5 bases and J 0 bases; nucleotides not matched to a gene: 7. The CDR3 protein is CASSMTGMTSGANVLTF. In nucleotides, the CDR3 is TGTGCCAGCAGCATGACAGGGATGACCTCTGGGGCCAACGTCCTGACTTTC.

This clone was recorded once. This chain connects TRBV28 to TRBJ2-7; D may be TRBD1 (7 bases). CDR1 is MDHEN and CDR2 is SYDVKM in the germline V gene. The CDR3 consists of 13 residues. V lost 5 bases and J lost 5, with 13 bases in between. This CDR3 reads CASSRGTAHEQYF. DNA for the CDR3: TGTGCCAGCAGTCGGGGGACAGCCCACGAGCAGTACTTC. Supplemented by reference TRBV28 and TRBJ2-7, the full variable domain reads DVKVTQSSRYLVKRTGEKVFLECVQDMDHENMFWYRQDPGLGLRLIYFSYDVKMKEKGDIPEGYSVSREKKERFSLILESASTNQTSMYLCASSRGTAHEQYFGPGTRLTVT.

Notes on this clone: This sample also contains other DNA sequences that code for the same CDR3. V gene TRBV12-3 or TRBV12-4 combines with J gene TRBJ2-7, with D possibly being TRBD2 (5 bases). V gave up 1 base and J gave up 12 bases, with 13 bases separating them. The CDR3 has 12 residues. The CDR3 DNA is TGTGCCAGCAGTTTAGGGTGGGGTCGGGGGTACTTC. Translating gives CASSLGWGRGYF.

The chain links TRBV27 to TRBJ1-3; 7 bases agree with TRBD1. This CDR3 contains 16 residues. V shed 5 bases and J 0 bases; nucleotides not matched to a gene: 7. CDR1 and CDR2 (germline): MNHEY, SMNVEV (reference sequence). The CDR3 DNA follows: TGTGCCAGCAGTACCAGGACAGGTTCCTCTGGAAACACCATATATTTT. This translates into CASSTRTGSSGNTIYF.

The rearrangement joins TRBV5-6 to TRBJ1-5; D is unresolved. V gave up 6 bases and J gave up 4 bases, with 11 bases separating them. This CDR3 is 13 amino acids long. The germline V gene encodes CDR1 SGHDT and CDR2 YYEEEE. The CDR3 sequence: CASTSYGNQPQHF. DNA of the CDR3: TGTGCCAGCACCTCCTATGGGAATCAGCCCCAGCATTTT.